Listed below are T cell receptor beta chains from one sample, sequenced in a study of cytomegalovirus exposure and HLA in healthy donors. Assay used: immunoSEQ multiplex PCR; TCRdb lists only in-frame clones, some missing. The data contain 110,000 or so clones, more than 85% of them singletons. The sequenced material came from PBMCs. The receptors originated from a woman younger than 35 in good health and CMV-seropositive. The CDR3 runs from the conserved cysteine through the conserved F or W. The D gene is left open where the match is weak.

>TRBD2|TRBV13
CASSGGGVTDTQYF
>.|TRBV28
CASSSLDTGELFF
>TRBD1|TRBV29-1
CSVEGWVTGTGSTDTQYF
>.|TRBV2
CASVRMGGGYTF
>.|TRBV9
CASSVPKGGHTEAFF
>.|TRBV6-1
CASTKTDAGTEAFF
>TRBD1|TRBV6-1
CASRGRQGAYNEQFF
>TRBD1|TRBV6-5
CASSYGRKTGPSEAFF
>.|TRBV28
CASSLRGQNTEAFF
>.|TRBV7-9
CASSSRDKGGYTF
>TRBD1|TRBV28
CASRVTGIRTEAFF
>TRBD1|TRBV19
CASSTLRTGGTGELFF
>.|TRBV5-4
CASSPAVGSEAFF
>.|TRBV11-3
CASSFGQSNSPLHF
>TRBD2|TRBV5-1
CASSRGGLMETQYF
>TRBD2|TRBV4-1
CASCSGASTDTQYF
>TRBD1|TRBV6-1
CASRDRAYGYTF